The clone carrying this T cell receptor beta chain was observed once. Its antigen is still unknown. Prepared libraries of TCR beta cDNA carried unique molecular identifiers. TCRdb analysed the PCR reads with MiXCR anew, one entry per CDR3 protein. Altogether 750,000 to 950,000 distinct CDR3 sequences are present, approximately 57% being singletons, with the ten largest covering approximately 4.5%. The data stem from a study of post-analysis software for immune sequencing data. Study-wide findings and caveats: Samples from one preparation batch, clustered by F measure, grouped strongly together. Multiple sclerosis patients showed significantly lower normalized Chao1 diversity than controls did. Comparison of patients with controls showed five TRBV segments more frequent in patients, TRBV5-6, TRBV5-1 and TRBV20-1 among them.

The length of the CDR3 is 13 residues. The germline CDR1 and CDR2 sequences are SGHTA and FQGTGA. V was shortened by 5 bases and J by 5 bases, with 12 bases between the two germline ends. The source material was blood. This TCR came from a girl between 5 and 17 years old with multiple sclerosis. The chain combines TRBV7-3 with TRBJ2-5; D gene ambiguous. As DNA, the CDR3 is TGTGCCAGCAGCCCCCAAGAAGGGGAGACCCAGTACTTC. It codes for CASSPQEGETQYF.